The following is a T cell receptor beta chain sequence with its context. These data belong to a study of CD8 T cells in Susac syndrome. The ends lost 5 bases at V and 7 bases at J; junction bases unmatched: 7. The length of the CDR3 is 14 residues. CDR1 and CDR2 (germline): DFQATT, SNEGSKA (reference sequence). When the RNA was reverse transcribed, random hexamers were used with an input of about 0.5 to 1 ug. In TCRdb, the immunoSEQ multiplex PCR reads were re-called with MiXCR into one record per CDR3 protein. The sample shows about 180,000 distinct CDR3 sequences, 85% to 95% of them seen only once. This chain uses TRBV20-1 with TRBJ1-6, with TRBD1 identical over 8 bases. Sequencing was done on a sample of CD4+ T cells from PBMCs. The sequence derives from a human donor with Susac syndrome. In DNA form, the CDR3 reads TGCAGTGCTGAGGGGACAGGACAAAATTCACCCCTCCACTTT. Protein sequence: CSAEGTGQNSPLHF.